The 16 T cell receptor beta chains reported below all come from one sample, sequenced in a study of shared clonotypes between healthy human individuals. TCRdb's copy holds only in-frame clones and misses some; the assay was immunoSEQ multiplex PCR. This sample yields about 330,000 clones, of which around 67% are seen a single time; about 9.4% belongs to the top ten. Sequencing was done on a sample of memory CD4+ T cells sorted from blood. Subset meaning: CD45RA-negative fraction. Receptor source: a man aged 25 to 40 in good health.

J is TRBJ2-1 and V is TRBV7-9; D unresolved. The germline V and J ends were trimmed by 7 bases and 4 bases, with 17 bases remaining between them. Per the germline V gene, CDR1 is SEHNR and CDR2 is FQNEAQ (reference sequence). The CDR3 loop spans 15 amino acids. CDR3 residues: CASTVDRVGYNEQFF. CDR3 bases: TGTGCCAGCACCGTGGACCGGGTGGGGTACAATGAGCAGTTCTTC.

V usage is TRBV18 and J usage is TRBJ2-7; 8 positions agree with TRBD1. The CDR3 is 14 residues long. J gave up 6 bases and V 5 bases, and 9 bases lay outside the gene matches. Germline CDR1 is KGHSH and CDR2 is LQKENI. The CDR3 protein is CASSTQGASGEQYF. CDR3 DNA sequence: TGTGCCAGCTCAACCCAGGGGGCTAGTGGCGAGCAGTACTTC.

V is TRBV14 and J is TRBJ2-5; D ambiguous. CDR3 size: 15 residues. Between the trimmed V and J ends, which lost 0 bases and 5 bases, there was a span of 13 bases. The germline V gene encodes CDR1 SGHDN and CDR2 FVKESK. Here the CDR3 reads CASSQEIGSYETQYF. The DNA for the CDR3 is TGTGCCAGCAGCCAAGAGATAGGATCTTACGAGACCCAGTACTTC.

Remarks on this clone: A much larger clone lies a single base off, so this may be a read error. The chain combines TRBV10-2 with TRBJ2-3; D is uncertain. From germline, CDR1 is WSHSY and CDR2 SAAADI. With 7 bases removed from V and 0 bases from J, the gap between germline ends came to 11 bases. The CDR3 has 14 residues. The CDR3 DNA reads TGCGCCAGCATGGGGATTAGGAGCACAGATACGCAGTATTTT. Protein sequence: CASMGIRSTDTQYF.

The table lists this clone with a few counts. The rearrangement links TRBV6-1 to TRBJ1-4; weak D call: TRBD1 (6 bases). The germline gives CDR1 MNHNS, CDR2 SASEGT. Trimming shortened V by 5 bases and J by 3 bases, and 13 bases separated the two germline ends. The CDR3 is 15 residues long. The CDR3 bases are TGTGCCAGCAGTCCTCACAGGGCTTCTAATGAAAAACTGTTTTTT. Its translation: CASSPHRASNEKLFF.

The V and J genes are TRBV7-9 and TRBJ2-7; either TRBD1 or TRBD2 may supply D (5 bases each). Germline-derived CDR1 and CDR2 are SEHNR and FQNEAQ (reference sequence). This CDR3 comprises 13 residues. Trimming stripped 5 bases from V and 7 bases from J, with 15 bases between. Here the CDR3 reads CASSPRAEEEQYF. In DNA form, the CDR3 reads TGTGCCAGCAGCCCCAGGGCGGAGGAGGAGCAGTACTTC.

The chain joins TRBV19 to TRBJ2-1; 12 bases match TRBD2. V shed 7 bases, J shed 9 bases, and the junction held 13 bases outside the gene matches. Germline V gives CDR1 LNHDA, CDR2 SQIVND (reference sequence). The CDR3 is 16 residues long. CDR3 region: CASKPPTSGRPGEQFF. CDR3 coding DNA: TGTGCCAGTAAACCGCCGACTAGCGGGAGACCGGGTGAGCAGTTCTTC. The full variable domain, in which reference TRBV19 and TRBJ2-1 provide the parts outside the CDR3, is DGGITQSPKYLFRKEGQNVTLSCEQNLNHDAMYWYRQDPGQGLRLIYYSQIVNDFQKGDIAEGYSVSREKKESFPLTVTSAQKNPTAFYLCASKPPTSGRPGEQFFGPGTRLTVL.

The chain joins TRBV27 to TRBJ2-6; TRBD1 is a possible D gene (5 bases). CDR1 is MNHEY and CDR2 is SMNVEV in the germline V gene (reference sequence). This CDR3 has 16 residues. The V end lost 2 bases, the J end lost 4 bases, and 12 bases lay between the germline ends. CDR3 sequence reads: CASSLQGMGGANVLTF. The DNA for the CDR3 is TGTGCCAGCAGTTTACAGGGTATGGGAGGGGCCAACGTCCTGACTTTC.

Regarding this clone: The same CDR3 is also encoded by other DNA sequences in this sample. CDR3: CASSIRAGQETQYF. The CDR3 coding sequence is TGTGCCAGTAGTATTCGAGCGGGACAAGAGACCCAGTACTTC. The gene calls are TRBV19 and TRBJ2-5, with 7 bases fitting TRBD2. This CDR3 comprises 14 residues. V trimming: 3 bases; J trimming: 2 bases; junction bases outside the gene matches: 3. Germline V gives CDR1 LNHDA, CDR2 SQIVND (reference sequence).

This chain links TRBV18 with TRBJ1-4; no clear D gene. The CDR3 loop spans 13 amino acids. The V and J ends lost 2 bases and 7 bases respectively, with 8 bases between them. Germline loops: CDR1 KGHSH, CDR2 LQKENI. CDR3 bases: TGTGCCAGCTCACCAACCTCTGGTGAAAAACTGTTTTTT. It yields the protein CASSPTSGEKLFF.

Notes on this clone: The same CDR3 also results from other DNA sequences found in this sample. The chain carries TRBV7-9 and TRBJ2-7, with D perhaps TRBD1 or TRBD2 (5 bases each). Trimming stripped 3 bases from V and 4 bases from J, with 10 bases between. Germline V CDR1 and CDR2: SEHNR, FQNEAQ (reference sequence). There are 13 residues in the CDR3. The CDR3 reads CASSFGDGYEQYF. The CDR3 DNA reads as TGTGCCAGCAGCTTTGGGGACGGGTACGAGCAGTACTTC.

V is TRBV10-2 and J is TRBJ2-5, with D unresolved. Germline loops: CDR1 WSHSY, CDR2 SAAADI. This CDR3 has 13 residues. Trimming removed 3 bases at V and 7 bases at J, with 12 bases between. CDR3 coding DNA: TGCGCCAGCAGTGATGGGGTAAAAAGGACCCAGTACTTC. It codes for CASSDGVKRTQYF.

This chain joins TRBV7-2 and TRBJ1-4, with a tentative D call TRBD1 (6 bases). CDR1 is SGHTA, CDR2 FQGNSA, per germline. Trimming left V 5 bases short and J 8 bases short, with 18 bases between. CDR3 length equals 15 residues. The CDR3 loop reads CASSPFEGDGEKLFF. In nucleotides, the CDR3 is TGTGCCAGCAGCCCCTTCGAGGGGGATGGGGAAAAACTGTTTTTT. The entire variable domain, with the rest obtained from reference TRBV7-2 and TRBJ1-4, is as follows: GAGVSQSPSNKVTEKGKDVELRCDPISGHTALYWYRQSLGQGLEFLIYFQGNSAPDKSGLPSDRFSAERTGGSVSTLTIQRTQQEDSAVYLCASSPFEGDGEKLFFGSGTQLSVL.

The chain carries TRBV28 and TRBJ2-3, with TRBD2 identical over 8 bases. This CDR3 has 16 amino acids. Per germline, CDR1 MDHEN and CDR2 SYDVKM. With 1 base clipped from V and 6 bases from J, the junction kept 9 bases outside the gene matches. CDR3 in amino acids: CASSLSSSGRSDTQYF. DNA for the CDR3: TGTGCCAGCAGTTTATCATCCAGCGGGAGATCCGATACGCAGTATTTT.

The rearrangement uses TRBV29-1 and TRBJ2-7; the match to TRBD2 covers 7 bases. The V gene end was trimmed by 6 bases and the J gene end by 4 bases; junction bases not matched to a gene: 3. Germline V lookup: CDR1 SQVTM, CDR2 ANQGSEA. CDR3 length equals 11 residues. The CDR3 is CSVMGGYEQYF. As DNA, the CDR3 is TGCAGCGTCATGGGGGGGTACGAGCAGTACTTC.

This chain uses TRBV12-5 with TRBJ2-5; 8 nucleotides match TRBD1. Germline trimming cut 0 bases from V and 0 bases from J; bases unmatched to any gene: 3. The CDR3 is 16 amino acids. Germline loops: CDR1 LGHNT, CDR2 FRNRAP. CDR3 coding DNA: TGTGCTAGTGGTTTGGTAACAGGGGGGTACCAAGAGACCCAGTACTTC. Its protein is CASGLVTGGYQETQYF.